This entry lists 29 T cell receptor beta chains sequenced from one sample in a study of blood T cell repertoires in COVID-19. Sequenced by immunoSEQ multiplex PCR; TCRdb stores in-frame clones only, minus some. The sample records tens of thousands of clones, around four fifths being singletons. Sequencing input: peripheral blood. The source of these receptors is a man aged 30-40 years with COVID-19, enrolled during active disease.

This rearrangement joins TRBV6-5 to TRBJ2-1; 12 nucleotides line up with TRBD2. In germline, CDR1 is MNHEY, CDR2 SVGAGI. The J segment lost 9 bases and the V segment lost 4 bases, leaving 10 bases of the junction unmatched. The CDR3 has 16 residues. This CDR3 is CASSFRTSGTVGEQFF. For the CDR3, the DNA is TGTGCCAGCAGTTTCAGGACTAGCGGGACTGTAGGTGAGCAGTTCTTC.

This clone turned up a few times. V and J are TRBV7-2 and TRBJ2-2; D gene unclear. V gave up 1 base and J gave up 4 bases, with 7 bases separating them. This CDR3 region has 14 residues. Looked up from germline, CDR1 is SGHTA and CDR2 is FQGNSA. In DNA, the CDR3 is TGTGCCAGCAGCTTAGAGTACTTCACCGGGGAGCTGTTTTTT. Translating gives CASSLEYFTGELFF.

This chain uses TRBV3-1 (or the pseudogene TRBV3-2) with TRBJ2-5; 14 nucleotides align to TRBD2. V lost 4 bases to trimming and J lost 5 bases; unmatched junction nucleotides: 6. CDR1 and CDR2 from the germline V gene are LGHDT and YNNKEL (reference sequence). The CDR3 extends over 16 amino acids. The CDR3 spells CASSPGLAGDRETQYF. The CDR3 region has the DNA TGTGCCAGCAGCCCGGGACTAGCGGGAGATCGGGAGACCCAGTACTTC.

The V gene is TRBV5-1, the J gene TRBJ2-1; 7 bases are shared with TRBD2. CDR3 length equals 15 residues. CDR1 and CDR2 from the germline V gene are SGHRS and YFSETQ. The junction had 10 bases not matched to a gene; V was cut back by 6 bases and J by 4 bases. The CDR3 reads CASTRTASGYNEQFF. DNA for the CDR3: TGCGCCAGCACCCGGACGGCTAGCGGATACAATGAGCAGTTCTTC. Full variable domain (rest looked up from reference TRBV5-1 and TRBJ2-1): KAGVTQTPRYLIKTRGQQVTLSCSPISGHRSVSWYQQTPGQGLQFLFEYFSETQRNKGNFPGRFSGRQFSNSRSEMNVSTLELGDSALYLCASTRTASGYNEQFFGPGTRLTVL.

The V gene is TRBV15, the J gene TRBJ2-1; TRBD1 matches 7 bases. Germline V gene data show CDR1 as LNHNV and CDR2 as YYDKDF (reference sequence). The CDR3 runs to 15 residues. Trimming removed 5 bases from V and 6 bases from J; junction bases left unmatched: 10. This CDR3 is CATSGARDSANEQFF. CDR3 DNA: TGTGCCACCAGCGGAGCTAGGGACAGCGCCAATGAGCAGTTCTTC.

The rearrangement joins TRBV7-9 to TRBJ1-5; 9 bases are a match to TRBD1. Trimming at V came to 3 bases and at J to 4 bases, leaving 4 bases not matched to a gene. Germline V lookup: CDR1 SEHNR, CDR2 FQNEAQ (reference sequence). This CDR3 comprises 15 residues. CDR3 bases: TGTGCCAGCAGCTTGGGACAGGGCGATAATCAGCCCCAGCATTTT. Protein: CASSLGQGDNQPQHF.

The chain carries TRBV6-5 and TRBJ2-3; D gene uncertain. The CDR3 has 14 amino acids. Germline V gene lookup returns CDR1 MNHEY and CDR2 SVGAGI. V dropped 2 bases and J dropped 0 bases, with 6 bases sitting between them. The CDR3 region has the DNA TGTGCCAGCAGTTACGGAGAGAGCACAGATACGCAGTATTTT. Translation gives CASSYGESTDTQYF.

This clone appeared a single time. The chain recombines TRBV10-2 with TRBJ1-1; TRBD1 might be the D (5 bases). Germline CDR1 WSHSY, CDR2 SAAADI. Trimming left V 3 bases short and J 7 bases short, with 15 bases between. The CDR3 has 14 amino acids. CDR3 loop: CASSDVGAGFEAFF. CDR3 in DNA: TGCGCCAGCAGTGATGTAGGGGCCGGGTTTGAAGCTTTCTTT.

The rearrangement links TRBV14 to TRBJ2-7; 9 bases map to TRBD1. Per the germline V gene, CDR1 is SGHDN and CDR2 is FVKESK. The V and J ends lost 1 base and 0 bases, in that order; junction bases with no gene match: 7. There are 17 residues in the CDR3. CDR3 in amino acids: CASSQGGTGPSSYEQYF. CDR3 sequence (DNA): TGTGCCAGCAGCCAAGGCGGGACAGGGCCGAGCTCCTACGAGCAGTACTTC.

The chain links TRBV6-5 to TRBJ1-5, with D hard to call. Germline CDR1 is MNHEY and CDR2 is SVGAGI. The CDR3 extends over 15 amino acids. V was cut by 4 bases and J by 1 base, with 11 bases left in between. The CDR3 region is CASSFGRRSNQPQHF. The CDR3 nucleotides are TGTGCCAGCAGTTTTGGGAGACGGAGCAATCAGCCCCAGCATTTT.

The CDR3 spells CASRGSHTGDTEAFF. The CDR3 region has the DNA TGTGCCAGCAGAGGGTCCCATACAGGGGACACTGAAGCTTTCTTT. The rearrangement joins TRBV28 to TRBJ1-1; 7 positions match TRBD1. The CDR3 consists of 15 residues. J lost 3 bases, V lost 6 bases, and 10 bases had no gene match. Germline V gives CDR1 MDHEN, CDR2 SYDVKM.

This chain uses TRBV14 with TRBJ2-2; 9 bases map to TRBD1. The germline gives CDR1 SGHDN, CDR2 FVKESK. CDR3 length: 15 amino acids. Trimming took 4 bases from V and 0 from J; bases not matched to a gene: 0. CDR3 sequence: CASSRQGANTGELFF. In nucleotides, the CDR3 is TGTGCCAGCAGCCGACAGGGGGCGAACACCGGGGAGCTGTTTTTT.

The V gene is TRBV5-1, the J gene TRBJ2-2; the match to TRBD1 covers 9 bases. The V segment lost 3 bases and the J segment 7 bases; nucleotides outside the gene matches: 19. Germline-derived CDR1 and CDR2 are SGHRS and YFSETQ. This CDR3 has 19 residues. In DNA, the CDR3 is TGCGCCAGCAGCTCTGGATCTACCGGGACAGGGTTTCAGGGCGGGGAGCTGTTTTTT. Amino acid sequence: CASSSGSTGTGFQGGELFF.

The rearrangement joins TRBV7-3 to TRBJ2-1, with 10 bases fitting TRBD2. V was clipped by 7 bases and J by 7 bases; unmatched bases: 4. Looked up from germline, CDR1 is SGHTA and CDR2 is FQGTGA. The CDR3 extends over 13 amino acids. The CDR3 coding sequence is TGTGCCAGCAACCCTAGCGGGGGTAATGAGCAGTTCTTC. Its protein product is CASNPSGGNEQFF.

This CDR3 reads CASSSGGTSGSYEQFF. The CDR3 DNA reads TGTGCCAGCAGCTCCGGCGGGACTAGCGGGAGCTATGAGCAGTTCTTC. This chain links TRBV11-3 with TRBJ2-1; 14 nucleotides align to TRBD2. The CDR3 is 16 residues long. Germline V CDR1 and CDR2: SGHNT, YENEEA. With V trimmed by 4 bases and J by 8 bases, 7 bases remained unmatched.

This clone was observed once. This chain connects TRBV14 to TRBJ2-1; 7 bases align to TRBD1. Germline values: CDR1 SGHDN, CDR2 FVKESK. The CDR3 sequence is 13 residues long. V gave up 5 bases and J gave up 7 bases; unmatched junction bases: 5. CDR3 residues: CASSTGQKNEQFF. The CDR3 coding sequence is TGTGCCAGCAGCACGGGACAGAAAAATGAGCAGTTCTTC.

The rearrangement joins TRBV18 to TRBJ1-5, with no clear D. The V gene lost 5 bases and the J gene lost 0 bases, with 14 bases spanning the gap. Germline CDR1 and CDR2: KGHSH and LQKENI. The CDR3 spans 16 residues. Here the CDR3 DNA reads TGTGCCAGCTCAGGCACTTCAGGTAATAGCAATCAGCCCCAGCATTTT. The encoded protein is CASSGTSGNSNQPQHF. The full variable domain, its missing parts supplied by reference TRBV18 and TRBJ1-5, is NAGVMQNPRHLVRRRGQEARLRCSPMKGHSHVYWYRQLPEEGLKFMVYLQKENIIDESGMPKERFSAEFPKEGPSILRIQQVVRGDSAAYFCASSGTSGNSNQPQHFGDGTRLSIL.

V and J are TRBV4-2 and TRBJ1-5; D may be TRBD1 (6 bases). The CDR3 extends over 15 amino acids. The ends were cut back, 4 bases at V and 0 bases at J, with 10 bases in the middle. Germline V CDR1 and CDR2: LGHNA, YNFKEQ. In DNA, the CDR3 is TGTGCCAGCAGCCTCGGGACACTTAGCAATCAGCCCCAGCATTTT. This sequence encodes CASSLGTLSNQPQHF.

This chain uses TRBV7-6 with TRBJ2-7; a possible D gene is TRBD2 (5 bases). Germline CDR1 reads SGHVS; CDR2 reads FNYEAQ. V shed 3 bases and J shed 1 base, with 10 bases lying between them. This CDR3 is 14 amino acids long. The CDR3 reads CASSLRRGSYEQYF. The CDR3 coding sequence is TGTGCCAGCAGCTTGAGGAGAGGGTCCTACGAGCAGTACTTC.

CDR3 region: CASSPLRRGQQYF. Here the CDR3 DNA reads TGTGCCAGCAGCCCCCTAAGGAGGGGCCAGCAGTACTTC. The chain uses TRBV14 and TRBJ2-7; possibly TRBD2 for D (6 bases). V was trimmed by 4 bases and J by 8 bases, leaving 15 bases between them. This CDR3 comprises 13 residues. CDR1 and CDR2 from the germline V gene are SGHDN and FVKESK.

The genes are TRBV27 and TRBJ1-1; 8 bases agree with TRBD1. Germline V gene lookup returns CDR1 MNHEY and CDR2 SMNVEV (reference sequence). V was pared by 5 bases and J by 3 bases, with 8 bases of the junction left unmatched. CDR3 size: 15 residues. As DNA, the CDR3 is TGTGCCAGCAGTGACGCGACAGGGGAGGACACTGAAGCTTTCTTT. Translating gives CASSDATGEDTEAFF.

V is TRBV6-2 or TRBV6-3 and J is TRBJ2-7; no clear D gene. There are 14 residues in the CDR3. The germline CDR1 and CDR2 sequences are MNHEY and SVGEGT. Deletions cut 6 bases from V and 7 bases from J, with 19 bases between. The CDR3 nucleotides are TGTGCCAGCAGCCGTTTAGTGATTCCTAGGGAGCAGTACTTC. Its protein is CASSRLVIPREQYF.

The chain couples TRBV6-5 to TRBJ2-5, with 9 nucleotides matching TRBD2. The trim removed 7 bases at V and 3 bases at J, leaving 6 bases unmatched. The CDR3 is made up of 14 amino acids. CDR1 MNHEY and CDR2 SVGAGI come from the germline V gene. The CDR3 spells CASIQRTSEETQYF. In DNA form, the CDR3 reads TGTGCCAGCATCCAAAGGACTAGCGAAGAGACCCAGTACTTC.

This chain uses TRBV28 with TRBJ1-6; TRBD1 might be the D (6 bases). CDR1 is MDHEN and CDR2 is SYDVKM in the germline V gene. The CDR3 spans 13 residues. Trimming took off 6 bases at V and 4 bases at J, with 7 bases between the two ends. The CDR3 sequence: CASRDRYNSPLHF. The CDR3 DNA reads as TGTGCCAGCAGGGACAGATATAATTCACCCCTCCACTTT.

The chain combines TRBV2 with TRBJ1-5; a possible D gene is TRBD1 (6 bases). Germline assignment: CDR1 SNHLY and CDR2 FYNNEI. Deletions cut 2 bases from V and 7 bases from J, with 15 bases between. CDR3 length: 15 residues. The CDR3 sequence is CASSELAGAGQPQHF. CDR3 coding DNA: TGTGCCAGCAGTGAATTGGCGGGGGCAGGGCAGCCCCAGCATTTT.

DNA of the CDR3: TGTGCCAGTAGTAGCCTTCGGGGGAGCGGCTACACCTTC. It encodes CASSSLRGSGYTF. This chain joins TRBV19 and TRBJ1-2; perhaps TRBD1 as D (5 bases). CDR3 size: 13 residues. Germline-derived CDR1 and CDR2 are LNHDA and SQIVND (reference sequence). The ends were cut back, 4 bases at V and 8 bases at J, with 14 bases in the middle.

The V call is TRBV10-2, the J call TRBJ2-7, with TRBD1 matching 9 bases. The CDR3 consists of 15 residues. The V gene end was trimmed by 7 bases and the J gene end by 5 bases; junction bases not matched to a gene: 12. Germline assignment: CDR1 WSHSY and CDR2 SAAADI. In DNA, the CDR3 is TGCGCCAGCACCGAAGGACAGGGGAAGTGGGACGAGCAGTACTTC. Amino acids: CASTEGQGKWDEQYF.

The chain couples TRBV7-9 to TRBJ1-4, with a weak D call TRBD1 (6 bases). The germline V and J ends were trimmed by 8 bases and 5 bases, with 18 bases remaining between them. The CDR3 is 15 residues long. CDR1 and CDR2 (germline): SEHNR, FQNEAQ (reference sequence). The CDR3 spells CASGVARGKNEKLFF. CDR3 DNA: TGTGCCAGCGGTGTTGCGAGGGGGAAAAATGAAAAACTGTTTTTT.

The chain joins TRBV12-3 or TRBV12-4 to TRBJ1-2; no definite D call. The CDR3 loop spans 13 amino acids. V lost 6 bases, J lost 2 bases, and 10 bases lay in between. CDR3 region: CASRRPGNYGYTF. The CDR3 DNA is TGTGCCAGCAGACGACCGGGGAACTATGGCTACACCTTC.